This is a list of T cell receptor beta chains from one sample in a study of cytomegalovirus exposure and HLA in healthy donors. Data came from immunoSEQ multiplex PCR; TCRdb stores just in-frame clones and leaves some out. The ten most abundant clones cover around 5.6% of a sample with around 44,000 clones. Sequenced material: PBMCs. The receptors were gathered from a male donor in good health and CMV-seropositive. Both conserved end residues are part of each CDR3. A D gene is named only where the DNA matches it firmly.

CDR3 length	D gene	V gene	J gene	CDR3 protein	CDR3 DNA
15	TRBD1	TRBV6-4	TRBJ1-1	CASSVAGGLMTEAFF	TGTGCCAGCAGTGTGGCAGGGGGTTTGATGACTGAAGCTTTCTTT
14	.	TRBV5-1	TRBJ2-2	CASSSQGNTGELFF	TGCGCCAGCAGCTCGCAGGGGAACACCGGGGAGCTGTTTTTT
15	TRBD1	TRBV28	TRBJ2-7	CASSLQGQAHYEQYF	TGTGCCAGCAGTCTTCAAGGACAGGCTCACTACGAGCAGTACTTC
15	TRBD1	TRBV10-3	TRBJ2-6	CATGTGTLGANVLTF	TGTGCCACTGGGACAGGGACGTTGGGGGCCAACGTCCTGACTTTC
12	TRBD1	TRBV19	TRBJ1-2	CASEGQHYGYTF	TGTGCCAGCGAGGGACAGCACTATGGCTACACCTTC
14	.	TRBV19	TRBJ1-3	CASSIYGSGNTIYF	TGTGCCAGTAGTATCTACGGTTCAGGAAACACCATATATTTT
14	.	TRBV12-5	TRBJ1-1	CASGLVWAVTEAFF	TGTGCTAGTGGTTTGGTATGGGCTGTGACTGAAGCTTTCTTT
13	.	TRBV5-6	TRBJ2-5	CASSSRSRETQYF	TGTGCCAGCAGCTCCCGTAGCCGAGAGACCCAGTACTTC
13	TRBD2	TRBV30	TRBJ2-5	CAWSPSGASEQYF	TGTGCCTGGAGCCCCAGCGGGGCCTCGGAGCAGTACTTC
18	.	TRBV5-1	TRBJ2-7	CASSLARAGYPFSYEQYF	TGCGCCAGCAGCTTGGCCCGGGCGGGCTACCCCTTCTCCTACGAGCAGTACTTC
14	.	TRBV9	TRBJ1-2	CASSATSGLRDYTF	TGTGCCAGCAGCGCGACTTCGGGACTCCGTGACTACACCTTC
12	TRBD1	TRBV7-9	TRBJ2-5	CASSSPGGPQYF	TGTGCCAGCAGCTCCCCAGGGGGTCCCCAGTACTTC
16	TRBD2	TRBV7-3	TRBJ2-5	CASSPGLAGGFETQYF	TGTGCCAGCAGCCCCGGACTAGCGGGGGGTTTCGAGACCCAGTACTTC
16	TRBD2	TRBV7-2	TRBJ2-1	CASSLVPGGAYNEQFF	TGTGCCAGCAGCTTAGTACCGGGGGGAGCGTACAATGAGCAGTTCTTC
14	TRBD1	TRBV18	TRBJ1-4	CASSPMGQGEKLFF	TGTGCCAGCTCACCAATGGGACAGGGTGAAAAACTGTTTTTT
15	.	TRBV4-3	TRBJ2-3	CASSQGSWQVDTQYF	TGCGCCAGCAGCCAAGGCTCCTGGCAGGTAGATACGCAGTATTTT
17	TRBD1	TRBV30	TRBJ2-6	CAWSRGRTGPGANVLTF	TGTGCCTGGAGCCGCGGTCGGACAGGGCCTGGGGCCAACGTCCTGACTTTC
16	TRBD2	TRBV7-3	TRBJ2-5	CASSPGLAGGPETQYF	TGTGCCAGCAGCCCGGGACTAGCGGGGGGGCCCGAGACCCAGTACTTC
13	.	TRBV18	TRBJ2-5	CASSAGYQETQYF	TGTGCCAGCTCAGCAGGGTACCAAGAGACCCAGTACTTC
14	.	TRBV9	TRBJ2-7	CASSFGGLSPEQYF	TGTGCCAGCAGCTTCGGAGGCCTATCCCCCGAGCAGTACTTC
15	TRBD1	TRBV7-9	TRBJ2-2	CARTTGQSNTGELFF	TGTGCCCGCACAACGGGACAGTCGAACACCGGGGAGCTGTTTTTT
16	TRBD1	TRBV4-3	TRBJ1-2	CASSQEAGGLSYGYTF	TGCGCCAGCAGCCAAGAGGCAGGGGGTCTTAGCTATGGCTACACCTTC
15	TRBD2	TRBV5-4	TRBJ2-1	CASSTTSGGYNEQFF	TGTGCCAGCAGCACTACTAGCGGGGGATACAATGAGCAGTTCTTC
13	TRBD1	TRBV5-5	TRBJ1-1	CASQGAPGTEAFF	TGTGCCTCACAGGGGGCGCCGGGCACTGAAGCTTTCTTT
15	TRBD2	TRBV19	TRBJ2-5	CASSPPSGGRETQYF	TGTGCCAGTAGTCCCCCTAGCGGGGGAAGGGAGACCCAGTACTTC
13	.	TRBV30	TRBJ1-1	CAWRGGRITEAFF	TGTGCCTGGAGGGGGGGGCGAATCACTGAAGCTTTCTTT
20	.	TRBV4-1	TRBJ1-3	CASSSHRIGIRQGSGNTIYF	TGCGCCAGCAGCTCCCACCGGATTGGGATCCGCCAGGGCTCTGGAAACACCATATATTTT
17	.	TRBV19	TRBJ1-4	CASSFGPRQHYNEKLFF	TGTGCCAGTAGCTTCGGACCCCGACAGCACTATAATGAAAAACTGTTTTTT
14	.	TRBV30	TRBJ2-5	CAWSVGGAQETQYF	TGTGCCTGGAGTGTGGGGGGGGCCCAAGAGACCCAGTACTTC
12	.	TRBV18	TRBJ2-7	CASSRSTYEQYF	TGTGCCAGCTCACGTTCCACCTACGAGCAGTACTTC
12	.	TRBV9	TRBJ2-1	CASSPRAGEQFF	TGTGCCAGCAGCCCCCGCGCCGGTGAGCAGTTCTTC
14	TRBD2	TRBV5-6	TRBJ2-3	CASRERGGLYTQYF	TGTGCCAGCAGGGAGCGGGGGGGGCTCTATACGCAGTATTTT
14	TRBD1	TRBV30	TRBJ2-7	CAWSVDRGFYEQYF	TGTGCCTGGAGTGTTGACAGGGGGTTCTACGAGCAGTACTTC
15	.	TRBV4-1	TRBJ2-7	CASSQAGRGTHEQYF	TGCGCCAGCAGCCAAGCGGGAAGGGGGACCCACGAGCAGTACTTC
15	.	TRBV9	TRBJ1-3	CASSVTGSSGNTIYF	TGTGCCAGCAGCGTGACAGGAAGCTCTGGAAACACCATATATTTT
16	TRBD1	TRBV23-1	TRBJ2-7	CASSQTGDRRLYEQYF	TGCGCCAGCAGTCAAACCGGGGACAGGAGACTCTACGAGCAGTACTTC
13	TRBD1	TRBV7-2	TRBJ1-1	CASSRTGDTEAFF	TGTGCCAGCAGCCGGACAGGGGACACTGAAGCTTTCTTT